A selection of T cell receptor beta chains follows, all from one sample in a study of CD8 T cells in Susac syndrome. MiXCR, applied by TCRdb to the immunoSEQ multiplex PCR reads, yields one record per CDR3 protein. The sample includes some 94,000 distinct CDR3 sequences, roughly 94% of them seen just once. Material: CD4+ T cells from PBMCs. The receptors originated from a human donor with Susac syndrome. Each CDR3 is given with its conserved first and last residue. Each record gives: V gene, D gene, clone size, J gene, CDR3 DNA, CDR3 protein. The D gene is left open where the match is weak. Not all rows give a size; the values are once, few, many and, for expanded clones, a class.

>TRBV29-1|TRBD1|-|TRBJ1-1
TGCAGCGTTGAAACAGGGGAAGGAACTGAACCTTTCTTT
CSVETGEGTEPFF
>TRBV28|-|-|TRBJ1-5
TGTGCCAGCAGTTCCCATGGGGACAATCAGCCCCAGCATTTT
CASSSHGDNQPQHF
>TRBV4-3|-|-|TRBJ1-1
TGCGCCAGCAGCCAAGGCGGGGTCGGGGACACTGAAGCTTTCTTT
CASSQGGVGDTEAFF
>TRBV6-1|-|-|TRBJ1-5
TGTGCCAGCATTGGGACGCTGAATCAGCCCCAGCATTTT
CASIGTLNQPQHF
>TRBV3-1|-|-|TRBJ2-7
TGTGCCAGCAGCCCCAATTCAGCAGCCTACGAGCAGTACTTC
CASSPNSAAYEQYF
>TRBV30|-|-|TRBJ2-7
TGTGCCTGGAGGTCATTGGGACTGGGGGAGCAGTACTTC
CAWRSLGLGEQYF
>TRBV7-9|-|-|TRBJ1-4
TGTGCCAGCACTACAAGGACGTCTGATAATGAAAAACTGTTTTTT
CASTTRTSDNEKLFF
>TRBV29-1|TRBD2|few|TRBJ2-4
TGCAGCGTTGATTGGGGACTAGCGGGGAGGTCCTTC
CSVDWGLAGRSF
>TRBV7-8|-|-|TRBJ2-7
TGTGCCAGCAGCTTAGGGCCGGTTAGCGAGCAGTACTTC
CASSLGPVSEQYF
>TRBV9|-|-|TRBJ2-3
TGTGCCAGCAGCTCCTCACTTGCGTCTAGCACAGATACGCAGTATTTT
CASSSSLASSTDTQYF
>TRBV28|-|-|TRBJ2-3
TGTGCCAGCATTAGGGGGAGCACAGATACGCAGTATTTT
CASIRGSTDTQYF
>TRBV29-1|-|-|TRBJ1-2
TGCAGCGTTGTTGAACAGGGCCAGATGGCTAACTATGGCTACACCTTC
CSVVEQGQMANYGYTF
>TRBV29-1|TRBD1|few|TRBJ1-3
TGCAGCGTCTCTACAGGGGCTGGAAACACCATATATTTT
CSVSTGAGNTIYF
>TRBV18|TRBD2|-|TRBJ2-7
TGTGCCAGCTCACCCGGGACGGGAGGTTCCGAGCAGTACTTC
CASSPGTGGSEQYF
>TRBV19|-|-|TRBJ2-5
TGTGCCAGTAGCAGGGACGACGGGGTCCAAGAGACCCAGTACTTC
CASSRDDGVQETQYF
>TRBV7-8|-|-|TRBJ2-7
TGTGCCAGCAGCGCACGGGGCGAGCAGTACTTC
CASSARGEQYF
>TRBV9|TRBD1|-|TRBJ2-2
TGTGCCAGCACGGACAGGGGCACCGGGGAGCTGTTTTTT
CASTDRGTGELFF
>TRBV9|TRBD1|-|TRBJ2-7
TGTGCCAGCAGCGTAGGCTGGACAGGGGCCTACGAGCAGTACTTC
CASSVGWTGAYEQYF
>TRBV7-9|-|-|TRBJ2-3
TGTGCCAGCAGCCCACTAGGCGCAGATACGCAGTATTTT
CASSPLGADTQYF
>TRBV2|TRBD1|-|TRBJ1-2
TGTGCCAGCAGGCAAGGGGGCTTCACCTTC
CASRQGGFTF
>TRBV7-2|-|-|TRBJ2-1
TGTGCCAGCAGCTTGGAGTTAGGTGAGCAGTTCTTC
CASSLELGEQFF
>TRBV12-3/TRBV12-4|TRBD2|-|TRBJ2-3
TGTGCCAGCAGTTTTGGAGCGGGACCTAGCACAGATACGCAGTATTTT
CASSFGAGPSTDTQYF
>TRBV27|-|-|TRBJ2-1
TGTGCCAGCAGTACCAGGGGAAGAGGGAATGAGCAGTTCTTC
CASSTRGRGNEQFF
>TRBV5-1|-|-|TRBJ2-7
TGCGCCAGCAGCGTTAATAGCGGCCACGAGCAGTACTTC
CASSVNSGHEQYF
>TRBV9|-|-|TRBJ1-1
TGTGCCAGCAGCGTAGCTACCGATAACACTGAAGCTTTCTTT
CASSVATDNTEAFF
>TRBV7-2|-|-|TRBJ1-6
TGTGCCAGCAGACCCGGGGGACGTGATAATTCACCCCTCCACTTT
CASRPGGRDNSPLHF
>TRBV5-1|TRBD1|-|TRBJ2-7
TGCGCCAGCAGCCCCCGACAGGGATACGAGCAGTACTTC
CASSPRQGYEQYF
>TRBV3-1|-|-|TRBJ2-7
TGTGCCAGCAGCCAAGATAGAACCCTCTACGAGCAGTACTTC
CASSQDRTLYEQYF